Below, 13 T cell receptor beta chains from the same sample are listed, as sequenced in a study of long-term antiretroviral therapy in people with HIV. It was version v3.0 of the immunoSEQ assay that was run at survey level. Sequenced by immunoSEQ multiplex PCR; TCRdb stores in-frame clones only, minus some. Here the sample spans about 35,000 clones, 70% to 90% being singletons. This specimen consisted of unsorted PBMCs, obtained 2.2 years after starting antiretroviral therapy. These receptors were collected from a man between 18 and 29 years old with HIV.

This chain joins TRBV28 and TRBJ2-7; D is perhaps TRBD1 (6 bases). With 3 bases removed from V and 5 bases from J, the gap between germline ends came to 11 bases. Germline V CDR1 and CDR2: MDHEN, SYDVKM. The CDR3 is 13 amino acids. The CDR3 loop is CASSLIAGDEQYF. In DNA, the CDR3 is TGTGCCAGCAGTTTGATTGCAGGGGACGAGCAGTACTTC.

The chain recombines TRBV13 with TRBJ2-1; the match to TRBD1 covers 9 bases. CDR1 is PRHDT, CDR2 FYEKMQ, per germline (reference sequence). This CDR3 spans 16 amino acids. V lost 5 bases to trimming and J lost 2 bases; unmatched junction nucleotides: 7. The CDR3 nucleotides read TGTGCCAGCAGCATAACCGGGACAGGGCCCTACAATGAGCAGTTCTTC. This encodes CASSITGTGPYNEQFF.

The V and J genes are TRBV30 and TRBJ2-3, with a tentative D call TRBD1 (5 bases). V was trimmed by 1 base and J by 2 bases, leaving 13 bases between them. CDR1 and CDR2 (germline): GTSNPN, SVGIG (reference sequence). The CDR3 covers 15 residues. CDR3 in amino acids: CAWSDSRGYTDTQYF. The CDR3 bases are TGTGCCTGGAGTGATTCTAGGGGCTACACAGATACGCAGTATTTT.

The chain has TRBV4-2 and TRBJ2-3; 7 bases are a match to TRBD2. Germline V gene data show CDR1 as LGHNA and CDR2 as YNFKEQ. The CDR3 contains 16 residues. The V and J ends lost 0 bases and 6 bases, in that order; junction bases with no gene match: 9. The CDR3 region has the DNA TGTGCCAGCAGCCAAGAAGTCGAGCGGGGCAGGGATACGCAGTATTTT. Amino acids: CASSQEVERGRDTQYF.

The chain employs TRBV6-4 and TRBJ2-3, with TRBD2 matching 11 bases. V lost 3 bases, J lost 5 bases, and 4 bases stayed unmatched. Per the germline V gene, CDR1 is MRHNA and CDR2 is SNTAGT. The CDR3 sequence is 15 residues long. This chain's CDR3 is CASSELAGEQDTQYF. The CDR3 DNA follows: TGTGCCAGCAGTGAACTAGCGGGAGAACAAGATACGCAGTATTTT.

This clone has only a few counts. This CDR3 reads CASSLPGLAGPNTGELFF. The CDR3 DNA is TGTGCCAGCAGCCTACCGGGACTAGCGGGGCCGAACACCGGGGAGCTGTTTTTT. The genes are TRBV7-2 and TRBJ2-2, with TRBD2 matching 13 bases. Germline V gene sequence: CDR1 SGHTA, CDR2 FQGNSA. With 5 bases clipped from V and 0 bases from J, the junction kept 6 bases outside the gene matches. The length of the CDR3 is 18 residues. Based on the CDR3 plus reference TRBV7-2 and TRBJ2-2, the full variable domain is GAGVSQSPSNKVTEKGKDVELRCDPISGHTALYWYRQSLGQGLEFLIYFQGNSAPDKSGLPSDRFSAERTGGSVSTLTIQRTQQEDSAVYLCASSLPGLAGPNTGELFFGEGSRLTVL.

V is TRBV18 and J is TRBJ1-4; D is ambiguous. Germline CDR1 KGHSH, CDR2 LQKENI. CDR3 length: 13 amino acids. Trimming removed 2 bases at V and 3 bases at J, with 4 bases between. DNA of the CDR3: TGTGCCAGCTCACCAGGGGCTAATGAAAAACTGTTTTTT. It encodes CASSPGANEKLFF.

The chain joins TRBV5-4 to TRBJ2-1; D remains ambiguous. The CDR3 is 14 residues long. V dropped 3 bases and J dropped 7 bases, with 14 bases sitting between them. Looked up from germline, CDR1 is SGHNT and CDR2 is YYREEE (reference sequence). CDR3 bases: TGTGCCAGCAGCTCCATGGACGGAAAGAATGAGCAGTTCTTC. Protein product: CASSSMDGKNEQFF.

The sample holds a few counts of this clone. This chain uses TRBV30 with TRBJ1-2; no clear D gene. CDR1 is GTSNPN, CDR2 SVGIG, per germline (reference sequence). V was clipped by 2 bases and J by 4 bases, with 11 bases between them. This CDR3 comprises 13 residues. CDR3 sequence: CAWSYGRSYGYTF. DNA of the CDR3: TGTGCCTGGAGTTACGGCCGGAGCTATGGCTACACCTTC.

The chain joins TRBV5-1 to TRBJ2-3; 9 bases agree with TRBD1. In germline, CDR1 is SGHRS, CDR2 YFSETQ. Germline trimming cut 4 bases from V and 4 bases from J; bases unmatched to any gene: 4. The CDR3 totals 14 residues. The CDR3 loop is CASSGTGGPDTQYF. The CDR3 DNA is TGCGCCAGCAGCGGAACAGGGGGCCCAGATACGCAGTATTTT. Variable domain in full (rest from reference TRBV5-1 and TRBJ2-3): KAGVTQTPRYLIKTRGQQVTLSCSPISGHRSVSWYQQTPGQGLQFLFEYFSETQRNKGNFPGRFSGRQFSNSRSEMNVSTLELGDSALYLCASSGTGGPDTQYFGPGTRLTVL.

V and J are TRBV7-3 and TRBJ2-5; tentatively, D is TRBD1 or TRBD2 (6 bases each). Germline lookup yields CDR1 SGHTA and CDR2 FQGTGA. The CDR3 covers 14 residues. The germline V and J ends were trimmed by 5 bases and 5 bases, with 15 bases remaining between them. This CDR3 is CASSPTGAEETQYF. CDR3 nucleotide sequence: TGTGCCAGCAGCCCAACGGGGGCAGAGGAGACCCAGTACTTC.

The V gene is TRBV27, the J gene TRBJ1-5; D might be TRBD1 (6 bases). The ends were cut back, 8 bases at V and 4 bases at J, with 12 bases in the middle. This CDR3 has 13 residues. The germline V gene has CDR1 MNHEY and CDR2 SMNVEV (reference sequence). The chain's CDR3 is CASAAGANQPQHF. In DNA form, the CDR3 reads TGTGCCAGCGCGGCAGGGGCGAATCAGCCCCAGCATTTT.

This sequence joins TRBV27 and TRBJ2-7; 9 bases line up with TRBD2. Germline lookup yields CDR1 MNHEY and CDR2 SMNVEV (reference sequence). The ends lost 6 bases at V and 4 bases at J; junction bases unmatched: 7. The CDR3 sequence is 14 residues long. In DNA, the CDR3 is TGTGCCAGCAGCCCGGGACTAGCAAGGTACGAGCAGTACTTC. It encodes CASSPGLARYEQYF.